This T cell receptor (beta chain) was identified during a study of early T cells in non-severe SARS-CoV-2 infection. In the study overall: Sequencing targeted bulk RNA from unsorted whole blood, leaving chains unpaired.

This clonotype was observed at least ten times. The CDR3 contains 14 residues. Losses at the gene ends were 4 bases for V and 7 bases for J; bases not matched to a gene: 7. Germline-derived CDR1 and CDR2 are LGHDT and YNNKEL (reference sequence). Researchers attached unique molecular identifiers to individual cDNA molecules. TCRdb re-derived calls from the 5' RACE reads in MiXCR, one entry per CDR3 protein. The sample lists tens of thousands of distinct CDR3 sequences; around 13% were seen once. The V and J genes are TRBV3-1 and TRBJ2-1, with 7 bases that match TRBD2. The TCR comes from an adult who was a healthcare worker with PCR-confirmed SARS-CoV-2 infection or an uninfected control (not recorded which). Material for sequencing was whole blood. The chain's CDR3 is CASSPGFGRNEQFF. Here the CDR3 DNA reads TGTGCCAGCAGCCCTGGTTTCGGGAGGAATGAGCAGTTCTTC.